The sample holds a few counts of the clone carrying this T cell receptor (beta chain). Its antigen remains unknown. The sample originates from a study of identical twins. Study-wide points: With beta out-of-frame sequences, excess sharing by twins was weaker. Out-of-frame alpha sequences common to twins were enriched for low generation probability.

Using its own MiXCR run on the 5' RACE reads, TCRdb lists one record per CDR3 protein. The sample has about 690,000 distinct CDR3 sequences, around 6.1% seen once; the top ten hold roughly 2%. This CDR3 spans 16 amino acids. CDR1 is SGHDT, CDR2 YYEEEE, per germline. The ends lost 2 bases at V and 0 bases at J; junction bases unmatched: 5. Sequencing was done on a sample of naive T cells sorted from blood. This receptor was obtained from a man aged 18 to 29 in good health. The chain combines TRBV5-6 with TRBJ2-7; TRBD2 agrees at 10 bases. CDR3 nucleotides: TGTGCCAGCAGCTTATATCCTAGCGGGAGCTCCTACGAGCAGTACGTC. Translation gives CASSLYPSGSSYEQYV.